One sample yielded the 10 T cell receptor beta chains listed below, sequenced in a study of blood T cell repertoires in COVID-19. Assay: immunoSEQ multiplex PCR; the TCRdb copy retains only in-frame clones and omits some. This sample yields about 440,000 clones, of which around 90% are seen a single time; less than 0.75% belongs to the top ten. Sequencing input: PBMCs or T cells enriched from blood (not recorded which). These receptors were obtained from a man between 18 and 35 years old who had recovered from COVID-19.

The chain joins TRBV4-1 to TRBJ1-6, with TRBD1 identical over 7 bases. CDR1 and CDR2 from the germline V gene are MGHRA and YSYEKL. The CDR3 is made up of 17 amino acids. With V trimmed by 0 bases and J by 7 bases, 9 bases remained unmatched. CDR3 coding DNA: TGCGCCAGCAGCCAAGATCCTAGCCCAGGGGGAAATTCACCCCTCCACTTT. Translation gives CASSQDPSPGGNSPLHF.

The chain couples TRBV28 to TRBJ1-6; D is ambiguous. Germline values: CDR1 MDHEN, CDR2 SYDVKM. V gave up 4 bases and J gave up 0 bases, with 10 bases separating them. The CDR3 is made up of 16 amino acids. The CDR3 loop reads CASSSAASSYNSPLHF. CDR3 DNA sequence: TGTGCCAGCAGTTCGGCAGCTAGCTCCTATAATTCACCCCTCCACTTT. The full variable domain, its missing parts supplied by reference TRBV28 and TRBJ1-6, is DVKVTQSSRYLVKRTGEKVFLECVQDMDHENMFWYRQDPGLGLRLIYFSYDVKMKEKGDIPEGYSVSREKKERFSLILESASTNQTSMYLCASSSAASSYNSPLHFGNGTRLTVT.

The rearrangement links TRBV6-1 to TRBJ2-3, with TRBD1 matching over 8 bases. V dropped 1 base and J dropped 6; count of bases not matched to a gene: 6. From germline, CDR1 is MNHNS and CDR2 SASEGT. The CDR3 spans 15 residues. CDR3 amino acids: CASSEGDRDRDTQYF. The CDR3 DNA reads TGTGCCAGCAGTGAAGGAGATAGGGACAGGGATACGCAGTATTTT.

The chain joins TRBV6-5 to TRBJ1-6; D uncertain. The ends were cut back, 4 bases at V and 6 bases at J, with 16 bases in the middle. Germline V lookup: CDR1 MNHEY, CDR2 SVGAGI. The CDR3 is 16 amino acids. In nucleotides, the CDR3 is TGTGCCAGCAGTTCCTCTCGCTTTGGCAGTAATTCACCCCTCCACTTT. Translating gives CASSSSRFGSNSPLHF.

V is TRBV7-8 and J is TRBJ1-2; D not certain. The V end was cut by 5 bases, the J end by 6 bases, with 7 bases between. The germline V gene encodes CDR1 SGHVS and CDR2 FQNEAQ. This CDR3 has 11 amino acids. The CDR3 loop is CASSERDGYTF. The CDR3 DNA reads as TGTGCCAGCAGCGAGAGGGATGGCTACACCTTC.

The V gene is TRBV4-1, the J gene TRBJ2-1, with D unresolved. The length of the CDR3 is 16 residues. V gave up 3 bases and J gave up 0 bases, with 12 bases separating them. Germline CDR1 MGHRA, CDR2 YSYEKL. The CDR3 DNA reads TGCGCCAGCAGCCAGGTAGACCGGAGCTCCTACAATGAGCAGTTCTTC. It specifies CASSQVDRSSYNEQFF.

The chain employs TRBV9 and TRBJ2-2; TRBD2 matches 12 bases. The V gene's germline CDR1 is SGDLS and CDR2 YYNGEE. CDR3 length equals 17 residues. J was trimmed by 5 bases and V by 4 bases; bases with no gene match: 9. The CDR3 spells CASSPTTSGRSTGELFF. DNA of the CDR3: TGTGCCAGCAGCCCCACGACTAGCGGGAGAAGTACCGGGGAGCTGTTTTTT.

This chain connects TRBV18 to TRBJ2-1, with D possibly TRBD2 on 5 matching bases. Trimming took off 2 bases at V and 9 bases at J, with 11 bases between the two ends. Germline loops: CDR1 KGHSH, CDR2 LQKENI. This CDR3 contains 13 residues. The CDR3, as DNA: TGTGCCAGCTCACCAGGCTTCGGGGTTGAGCAGTTCTTC. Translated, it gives CASSPGFGVEQFF.

The DNA for the CDR3 is TGCAGCGTCGGAAGAGGGTTGGGGTATGAGCAGTTCTTC. Its translation: CSVGRGLGYEQFF. V gene TRBV29-1 combines with J gene TRBJ2-1, with D maybe TRBD2 (5 bases). Germline V gives CDR1 SQVTM, CDR2 ANQGSEA. Between the trimmed V and J ends, which lost 6 bases and 8 bases, there was a span of 17 bases. The CDR3 runs 13 residues.

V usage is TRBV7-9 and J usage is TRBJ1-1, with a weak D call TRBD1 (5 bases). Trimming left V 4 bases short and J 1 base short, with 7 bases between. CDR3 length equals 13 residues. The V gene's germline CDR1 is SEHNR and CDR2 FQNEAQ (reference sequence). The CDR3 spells CASSSQGNTEAFF. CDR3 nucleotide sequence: TGTGCCAGCAGCTCCCAGGGGAACACTGAAGCTTTCTTT.